This T cell receptor (beta chain) derives from a study of identical twins. This clonotype has ten or more counts. Antigen specificity is unknown. Study-level results: Memory repertoires lacked the insertion deficit that abundant cord blood beta clonotypes showed.

The CDR3 covers 16 residues. Looked up from germline, CDR1 is SNHLY and CDR2 is FYNNEI. V lost 5 bases and J lost 3, with 20 bases in between. TCRdb reprocessed the 5' RACE reads with MiXCR, giving one entry per CDR3 protein. The table includes fewer than 650,000 distinct CDR3 sequences, under 8.5% detected once. This sample was shared with a second study, whose subject was yellow fever vaccine responses in identical twins.

Specimen: PBMCs. The rearrangement joins TRBV2 to TRBJ2-7, with D hard to call. The source of this sequence is a woman younger than 35 in good health. This CDR3 reads CASSSAYPTNNYEQYF. The CDR3 region has the DNA TGTGCCAGCAGTAGCGCGTACCCCACGAATAACTACGAGCAGTACTTC.